The entry that follows covers one T cell receptor (beta chain) sequence. Its antigen is currently unknown. Time point: blood 2 weeks post-SBRT. Treatment given: 15 Gy SBRT to primary tumor, nephrectomy 4 weeks later. Blood was sampled at baseline, 2 weeks and 4 weeks after SBRT. The tumor was a clear cell renal cell carcinoma. Clones were sequenced by immunoSEQ multiplex PCR, and TCRdb holds only the in-frame ones, with some missing. The top ten clones hold over 10% of a sample with some 150,000 clones, around 90% of them seen once. This sample is drawn from a study of radiation and T cells in renal cell carcinoma. Broader study findings: In blood, top tumor clones expanded by 2 weeks, shrinking by 4. No pretreatment tumor biopsies were available for baseline clonotypes.

The V and J ends lost 4 bases and 4 bases respectively, with 21 bases between them. The CDR3 length is 16 residues. Germline CDR1 and CDR2: SGHRS and YFSETQ. The input for sequencing was blood, taken from a patient whose treatment included radiotherapy and nephrectomy. V and J are TRBV5-1 and TRBJ2-7; D possibly uses TRBD1 or TRBD2 (5 bases each). The clonotype comes from a woman in her forties or fifties with renal cell carcinoma. The CDR3 region has the DNA TGCGCCAGCAGCCCACAAGGCCCGGGACGGAATTACGAGCAGTACTTC. Protein: CASSPQGPGRNYEQYF.